The 31 T cell receptor beta chains given below trace back to one sample, sequenced in a study of T-cell memory formation after mild COVID-19. TCRdb used MiXCR to reprocess the 5' RACE reads, holding one entry per CDR3 protein. The sample carries 65,000 to 90,000 distinct CDR3 sequences, over 11% recorded once. The sequenced sample was PBMCs or a T cell subset sorted from them (not recorded which). The origin of the receptors is an adult woman who had mild COVID-19 (a few samples of this study predate the infection). Cell type and time point are not known.

This chain uses TRBV12-3 or TRBV12-4 with TRBJ1-4; D might be TRBD1 (5 bases). The CDR3 consists of 13 residues. Deletions cut 6 bases from V and 8 bases from J, with 13 bases between. The CDR3 reads CASRDTVGEKLFF. For the CDR3, the DNA is TGTGCCAGCAGGGACACGGTAGGGGAAAAACTGTTTTTT.

This clonotype has just a few counts. V usage is TRBV29-1 and J usage is TRBJ2-1; 10 bases match TRBD2. Germline loops: CDR1 SQVTM, CDR2 ANQGSEA. Trimming took 1 base from V and 4 from J; bases not matched to a gene: 4. This CDR3 is built from 15 residues. The CDR3: CSVEGTSGNYNEQFF. CDR3 DNA sequence: TGCAGCGTTGAAGGTACTAGCGGGAATTACAATGAGCAGTTCTTC.

This clonotype was counted ten times or more. The chain uses TRBV7-9 and TRBJ2-3; no reliable D call. The V end was cut by 3 bases, the J end by 0 bases, with 10 bases between. Germline CDR1 is SEHNR and CDR2 is FQNEAQ (reference sequence). The CDR3 is made up of 15 amino acids. For the CDR3, the DNA is TGTGCCAGCAGCTTCTCTTATGCTAGCACAGATACGCAGTATTTT. This translates into CASSFSYASTDTQYF.

The chain joins TRBV12-3 or TRBV12-4 to TRBJ2-1; D remains ambiguous. The CDR3 extends over 12 amino acids. Trimming shortened V by 4 bases and J by 7 bases, and 8 bases separated the two germline ends. Here the CDR3 reads CASSWLNNEQFF. The CDR3 DNA reads as TGTGCCAGCAGTTGGTTGAATAATGAGCAGTTCTTC.

This clonotype was counted at least ten times. This rearrangement joins TRBV12-3 or TRBV12-4 to TRBJ2-1; D may be TRBD1 (6 bases). The CDR3 is 13 residues long. Between the trimmed V and J ends, which lost 8 bases and 0 bases, there was a span of 8 bases. The CDR3: CASEDSSYNEQFF. CDR3 nucleotides: TGTGCCAGCGAGGACAGCTCCTACAATGAGCAGTTCTTC.

This clonotype was counted between two and nine times. The V gene is TRBV7-9, the J gene TRBJ2-7; TRBD2 aligns across 13 bases. The CDR3 is 15 residues long. Trimming took 7 bases from V and 6 from J; bases not matched to a gene: 9. The germline V gene encodes CDR1 SEHNR and CDR2 FQNEAQ (reference sequence). The CDR3 region has the DNA TGTGCCAGCACCTACGGACTAGCGGGAGTGAGCGAGCAGTACTTC. This encodes CASTYGLAGVSEQYF.

In this sample, this clonotype turned up a few times. The V gene is TRBV28, the J gene TRBJ1-5; D not resolved. CDR3 length equals 15 residues. Germline CDR1 MDHEN, CDR2 SYDVKM. V was pared by 1 base and J by 3 bases, with 10 bases between. CDR3 DNA: TGTGCCAGCAGTTTATCGGGGTACCTCAATCAGCCCCAGCATTTT. It specifies CASSLSGYLNQPQHF.

This clonotype came up a few times. The chain links TRBV9 to TRBJ2-3, with 13 positions matching TRBD2. The CDR3 is 16 residues long. J was trimmed by 4 bases and V by 3 bases; bases with no gene match: 5. CDR1 and CDR2 from the germline V gene are SGDLS and YYNGEE. The CDR3 region has the DNA TGTGCCAGCAGCGCTCGACTAGCGGGAGGACCAGATACGCAGTATTTT. Amino acids: CASSARLAGGPDTQYF.

V gene TRBV5-1 combines with J gene TRBJ2-7; 12 nucleotides match TRBD1. Trimming at V came to 4 bases and at J to 4 bases, leaving 6 bases not matched to a gene. Germline-derived CDR1 and CDR2 are SGHRS and YFSETQ. This CDR3 has 15 residues. The CDR3 sequence: CASSPGTGGAYEQYF. CDR3 in DNA: TGCGCCAGCAGCCCCGGGACAGGGGGCGCATACGAGCAGTACTTC. The variable domain in full, completed from reference TRBV5-1 and TRBJ2-7, reads KAGVTQTPRYLIKTRGQQVTLSCSPISGHRSVSWYQQTPGQGLQFLFEYFSETQRNKGNFPGRFSGRQFSNSRSEMNVSTLELGDSALYLCASSPGTGGAYEQYFGPGTRLTVT.

This clonotype has just a few counts. The chain recombines TRBV7-9 with TRBJ2-3; 8 nucleotides agree with TRBD1. The V segment lost 0 bases and the J segment 6 bases; nucleotides outside the gene matches: 5. The CDR3 is 15 residues long. Germline values: CDR1 SEHNR, CDR2 FQNEAQ (reference sequence). The CDR3 DNA follows: TGTGCCAGCAGCTTAGCGGCAGGGGGCATCGATACGCAGTATTTT. Translating gives CASSLAAGGIDTQYF.

The chain combines TRBV6-2 or TRBV6-3 with TRBJ2-1; 8 nucleotides align to TRBD2. The CDR3 runs to 14 residues. Germline V gives CDR1 MNHEY, CDR2 SVGEGT. The ends lost 2 bases at V and 10 bases at J; junction bases unmatched: 7. In DNA form, the CDR3 reads TGTGCCAGCAGTTACCCCGCTCGGGAGGGGGAGCAGTTCTTC. Protein sequence: CASSYPAREGEQFF.

This chain joins TRBV5-1 and TRBJ2-1; maybe TRBD2 (6 bases). In germline, CDR1 is SGHRS, CDR2 YFSETQ. This CDR3 is built from 12 residues. V shed 5 bases and J shed 6 bases, with 9 bases lying between them. Here the CDR3 reads CASSGGSNEQFF. CDR3 nucleotide sequence: TGCGCCAGCAGTGGGGGGAGCAATGAGCAGTTCTTC.

The chain employs TRBV5-4 and TRBJ2-7, with TRBD2 as a possible D gene (6 bases). Germline-derived CDR1 and CDR2 are SGHNT and YYREEE (reference sequence). This CDR3 spans 16 amino acids. V lost 4 bases and J 0 bases, leaving 17 bases between the germline ends. In nucleotides, the CDR3 is TGTGCCAGCAGCCGCTGGACGGGGGTCATCTCCTACGAGCAGTACTTC. Protein product: CASSRWTGVISYEQYF. The variable domain in full, with the rest retrieved from reference TRBV5-4 and TRBJ2-7, is ETGVTQSPTHLIKTRGQQVTLRCSSQSGHNTVSWYQQALGQGPQFIFQYYREEENGRGNFPPRFSGLQFPNYSSELNVNALELDDSALYLCASSRWTGVISYEQYFGPGTRLTVT.

The chain employs TRBV12-3 or TRBV12-4 and TRBJ2-7; 10 bases are shared with TRBD1. The CDR3 extends over 14 amino acids. With V trimmed by 4 bases and J by 2 bases, 2 bases remained unmatched. The CDR3 spells CASSWTGGPYEQYF. The DNA of the CDR3 is TGTGCCAGCAGTTGGACAGGGGGGCCCTACGAGCAGTACTTC.

A few counts support this clonotype. The chain links TRBV4-1 to TRBJ2-7; perhaps TRBD2 as D (6 bases). Trimming removed 1 base from V and 1 base from J, with 11 bases in between. Germline CDR1 MGHRA, CDR2 YSYEKL. This CDR3 is 15 amino acids long. The CDR3 nucleotides read TGCGCCAGCAGCCAAGTTTTGGGGGGATCCTACGAGCAGTACTTC. Amino acid sequence: CASSQVLGGSYEQYF.

The J gene is TRBJ1-2, the V gene TRBV7-9; maybe TRBD1 (5 bases). The V gene lost 5 bases and the J gene lost 1 base, with 14 bases spanning the gap. From germline, CDR1 is SEHNR and CDR2 FQNEAQ (reference sequence). This CDR3 is 15 amino acids long. CDR3 sequence reads: CASSPTAGVNYGYTF. The DNA for the CDR3 is TGTGCCAGCAGCCCCACGGCGGGGGTTAACTATGGCTACACCTTC.

This clonotype was observed at least ten times. The chain joins TRBV20-1 to TRBJ2-3, with TRBD2 matching 8 bases. Germline V gene lookup returns CDR1 DFQATT and CDR2 SNEGSKA (reference sequence). The length of the CDR3 is 15 residues. Losses at the gene ends were 6 bases for V and 4 bases for J; bases not matched to a gene: 12. Here the CDR3 DNA reads TGCAGTGCCCACCCTTACGAGCGGGAGCCAGATACGCAGTATTTT. Its translation is CSAHPYEREPDTQYF.

This clonotype showed up many times. The rearrangement joins TRBV19 to TRBJ2-2; possible D gene TRBD1, 6 bases. CDR3 length: 14 amino acids. The ends were cut back, 8 bases at V and 4 bases at J, with 14 bases in the middle. Germline CDR1 LNHDA, CDR2 SQIVND (reference sequence). CDR3 sequence reads: CASYGQSGTGELFF. For the CDR3, the DNA is TGTGCCAGTTACGGACAGAGCGGCACCGGGGAGCTGTTTTTT.

This clonotype came up many times. The chain joins TRBV4-2 to TRBJ2-7; perhaps TRBD2 as D (7 bases). V was trimmed by 1 base and J by 5 bases, leaving 15 bases between them. CDR3 length: 15 amino acids. The germline V gene encodes CDR1 LGHNA and CDR2 YNFKEQ. The CDR3 is CASSQGGGRGDEQYF. The CDR3 nucleotides read TGTGCCAGCAGCCAAGGGGGGGGGCGCGGGGACGAGCAGTACTTC.

The chain joins TRBV7-8 to TRBJ2-7; 9 bases fit TRBD1. CDR1 and CDR2 (germline): SGHVS, FQNEAQ. V was pared by 7 bases and J by 4 bases, with 14 bases of the junction left unmatched. CDR3 length: 16 residues. In DNA form, the CDR3 reads TGTGCCAGCACCAAACCAACCGGGACAGGGAGGTACGAGCAGTACTTC. It codes for CASTKPTGTGRYEQYF.

In its sample, this clonotype was seen many times. V and J are TRBV27 and TRBJ2-1; TRBD2 aligns across 9 bases. CDR1 and CDR2 (germline): MNHEY, SMNVEV (reference sequence). V lost 3 bases to trimming and J lost 8 bases; unmatched junction nucleotides: 5. This CDR3 is built from 14 residues. In DNA form, the CDR3 reads TGTGCCAGCAGTTTTGGACTAGCGAGCGATGAGCAGTTCTTC. Translation: CASSFGLASDEQFF.

This clonotype was detected a few times. The chain employs TRBV4-2 and TRBJ2-7; maybe TRBD2 (5 bases). Germline-derived CDR1 and CDR2 are LGHNA and YNFKEQ. The CDR3 is 14 residues long. With 1 base removed from V and 5 bases from J, the gap between germline ends came to 12 bases. The CDR3 spells CASSQGELGDEQYF. The CDR3 DNA reads as TGTGCCAGCAGCCAAGGGGAACTAGGCGACGAGCAGTACTTC.

Many counts were recorded for this clonotype. V and J are TRBV2 and TRBJ2-3; D remains unclear. The CDR3 extends over 10 amino acids. V was pared by 6 bases and J by 5 bases, with 3 bases between. The V gene's germline CDR1 is SNHLY and CDR2 FYNNEI. The chain's CDR3 is CASSLDTQYF. For the CDR3, the DNA is TGTGCCAGCAGCTTAGATACGCAGTATTTT. Together with reference TRBV2 and TRBJ2-3, the CDR3 gives the full variable domain: EPEVTQTPSHQVTQMGQEVILRCVPISNHLYFYWYRQILGQKVEFLVSFYNNEISEKSEIFDDQFSVERPDGSNFTLKIRSTKLEDSAMYFCASSLDTQYFGPGTRLTVL.

In its sample, this clonotype was seen a few times. V usage is TRBV5-1 and J usage is TRBJ2-1, with D perhaps given as TRBD1 or TRBD2 (6 bases each). The CDR3 totals 15 residues. V lost 0 bases and J 8 bases, leaving 15 bases between the germline ends. Germline V CDR1 and CDR2: SGHRS, YFSETQ. In DNA, the CDR3 is TGCGCCAGCAGCTTGGTGGTTCCGGGGGCCGATGAGCAGTTCTTC. Its protein product is CASSLVVPGADEQFF.

The J gene is TRBJ2-3, the V gene TRBV15; D unresolved. Trimming took 0 bases from V and 0 from J, leaving 7 bases between them. This CDR3 comprises 15 residues. Germline values: CDR1 LNHNV, CDR2 YYDKDF (reference sequence). The CDR3 here is CATSRDPASTDTQYF. The DNA of the CDR3 is TGTGCCACCAGCAGAGATCCCGCTAGCACAGATACGCAGTATTTT.

The V and J genes are TRBV9 and TRBJ2-1, with 11 bases matching TRBD1. V lost 3 bases and J lost 4; bases outside the gene matches: 3. The CDR3 spans 15 residues. Germline values: CDR1 SGDLS, CDR2 YYNGEE. The CDR3 loop is CASSDRDRGYNEQFF. In DNA, the CDR3 is TGTGCCAGCAGCGACCGGGACAGGGGGTACAATGAGCAGTTCTTC.

The chain recombines TRBV20-1 with TRBJ2-1; 7 positions agree with TRBD2. The CDR3 totals 13 residues. Per the germline V gene, CDR1 is DFQATT and CDR2 is SNEGSKA (reference sequence). Losses at the gene ends were 5 bases for V and 7 bases for J; bases not matched to a gene: 8. CDR3 loop: CSAGGDGQNEQFF. The DNA for the CDR3 is TGCAGTGCTGGGGGGGACGGGCAAAATGAGCAGTTCTTC.

This clonotype appeared a few times. The chain links TRBV12-3 or TRBV12-4 to TRBJ2-5, with unresolved D. The CDR3 loop spans 11 amino acids. V was shortened by 7 bases and J by 6 bases, with 9 bases between the two germline ends. CDR3 residues: CASTQGQTQYF. CDR3 bases: TGTGCCAGCACCCAAGGGCAGACCCAGTACTTC.

The chain links TRBV4-1 to TRBJ1-1, with a tentative D call TRBD1 (6 bases). Per the germline V gene, CDR1 is MGHRA and CDR2 is YSYEKL. Trimming left V 1 base short and J 3 bases short, with 12 bases between. The CDR3 runs 15 residues. For the CDR3, the DNA is TGCGCCAGCAGCCAAGGTCCGGGGGCTTACACTGAAGCTTTCTTT. Encoded protein: CASSQGPGAYTEAFF.

V gene TRBV19 combines with J gene TRBJ1-1; D gene uncertain. The CDR3 has 13 residues. The germline V gene encodes CDR1 LNHDA and CDR2 SQIVND (reference sequence). With 2 bases removed from V and 4 bases from J, the gap between germline ends came to 8 bases. The CDR3 DNA follows: TGTGCCAGTAGTATAACGGTGGGCACTGAAGCTTTCTTT. This encodes CASSITVGTEAFF.

The rearrangement links TRBV11-2 to TRBJ1-1; D gene ambiguous. V was cut by 4 bases and J by 0 bases, with 15 bases left in between. The germline V gene has CDR1 SGHAT and CDR2 FQNNGV. The CDR3 totals 16 residues. DNA of the CDR3: TGTGCCAGCAGCTCTAGACAAGTTTCTATGAACACTGAAGCTTTCTTT. Protein: CASSSRQVSMNTEAFF.